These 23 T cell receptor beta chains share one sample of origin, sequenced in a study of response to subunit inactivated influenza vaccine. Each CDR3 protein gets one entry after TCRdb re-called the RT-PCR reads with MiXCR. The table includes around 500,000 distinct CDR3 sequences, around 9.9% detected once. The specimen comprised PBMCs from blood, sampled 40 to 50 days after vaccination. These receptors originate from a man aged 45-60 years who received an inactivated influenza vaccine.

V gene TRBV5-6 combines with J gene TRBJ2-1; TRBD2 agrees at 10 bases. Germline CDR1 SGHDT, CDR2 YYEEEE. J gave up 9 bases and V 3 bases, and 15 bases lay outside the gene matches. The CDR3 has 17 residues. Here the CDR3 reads CASSWGIAGGVYGEQFF. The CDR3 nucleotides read TGTGCCAGCAGCTGGGGGATAGCGGGAGGTGTGTACGGTGAGCAGTTCTTC.

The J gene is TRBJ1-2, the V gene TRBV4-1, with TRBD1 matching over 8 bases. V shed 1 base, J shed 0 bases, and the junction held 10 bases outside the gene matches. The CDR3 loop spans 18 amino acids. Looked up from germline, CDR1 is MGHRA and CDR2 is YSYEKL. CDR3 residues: CASSQVVRGRLANYGYTF. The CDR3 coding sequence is TGCGCCAGCAGCCAAGTCGTCAGGGGGCGCCTGGCTAACTATGGCTACACCTTC.

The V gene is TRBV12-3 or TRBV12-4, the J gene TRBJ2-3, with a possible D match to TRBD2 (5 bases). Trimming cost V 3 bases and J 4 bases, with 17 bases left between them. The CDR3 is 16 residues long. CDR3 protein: CASSFLSGSRADTQYF. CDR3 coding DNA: TGTGCCAGCAGTTTCTTAAGCGGTTCCCGGGCAGATACGCAGTATTTT.

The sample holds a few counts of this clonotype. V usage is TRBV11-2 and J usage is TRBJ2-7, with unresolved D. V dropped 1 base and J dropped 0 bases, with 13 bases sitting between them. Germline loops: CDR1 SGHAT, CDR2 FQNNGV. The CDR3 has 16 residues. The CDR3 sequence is CASSLVHTLGSYEQYF. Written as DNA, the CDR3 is TGTGCCAGCAGCTTAGTACACACTCTTGGCTCCTACGAGCAGTACTTC.

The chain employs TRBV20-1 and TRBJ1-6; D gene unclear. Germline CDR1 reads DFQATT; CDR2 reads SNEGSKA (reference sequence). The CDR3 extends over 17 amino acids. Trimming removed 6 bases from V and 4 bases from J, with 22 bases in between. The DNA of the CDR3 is TGCAGTGCCATTCACCCCTCCCGTAGCGAGTATAATTCACCCCTCCACTTT. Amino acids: CSAIHPSRSEYNSPLHF.

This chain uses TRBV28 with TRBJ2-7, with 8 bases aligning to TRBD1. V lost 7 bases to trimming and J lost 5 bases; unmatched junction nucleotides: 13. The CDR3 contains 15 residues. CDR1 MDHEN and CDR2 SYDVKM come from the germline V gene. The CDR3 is CASKGPRSQGDEQYF. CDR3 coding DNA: TGTGCCAGCAAAGGGCCCCGATCACAGGGGGACGAGCAGTACTTC.

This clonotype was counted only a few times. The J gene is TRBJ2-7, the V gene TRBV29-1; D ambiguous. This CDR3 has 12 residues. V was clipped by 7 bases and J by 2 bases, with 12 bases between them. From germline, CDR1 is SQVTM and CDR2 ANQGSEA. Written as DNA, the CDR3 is TGCAGCGCCGAAGTGAACCCCTACGAGCAGTACTTC. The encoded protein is CSAEVNPYEQYF.

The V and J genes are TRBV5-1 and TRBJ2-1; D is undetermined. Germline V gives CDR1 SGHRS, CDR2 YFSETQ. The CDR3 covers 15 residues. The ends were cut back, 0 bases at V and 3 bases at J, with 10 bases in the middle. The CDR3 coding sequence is TGCGCCAGCAGCTTGGACCAACCCTTCTACAATGAGCAGTTCTTC. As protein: CASSLDQPFYNEQFF.

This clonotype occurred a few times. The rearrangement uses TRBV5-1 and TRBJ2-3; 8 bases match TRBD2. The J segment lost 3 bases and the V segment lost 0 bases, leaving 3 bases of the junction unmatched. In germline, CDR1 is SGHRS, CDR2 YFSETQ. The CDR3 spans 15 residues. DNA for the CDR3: TGCGCCAGCAGCTTGGGGCGGGGGGCAACAGATACGCAGTATTTT. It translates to CASSLGRGATDTQYF.

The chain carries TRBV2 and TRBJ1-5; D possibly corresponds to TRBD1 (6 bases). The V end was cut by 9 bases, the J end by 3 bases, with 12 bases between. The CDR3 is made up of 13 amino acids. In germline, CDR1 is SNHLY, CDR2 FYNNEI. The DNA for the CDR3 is TGTGCCAGTCAAGGACAGATCAATCAGCCCCAGCATTTT. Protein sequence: CASQGQINQPQHF.

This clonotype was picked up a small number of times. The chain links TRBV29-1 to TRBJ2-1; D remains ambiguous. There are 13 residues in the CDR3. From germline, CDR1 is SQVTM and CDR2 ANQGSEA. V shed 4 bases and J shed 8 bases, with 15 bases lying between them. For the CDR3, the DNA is TGCAGCGTTGCCCCGCGACGGGTCGATGAGCAGTTCTTC. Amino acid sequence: CSVAPRRVDEQFF.

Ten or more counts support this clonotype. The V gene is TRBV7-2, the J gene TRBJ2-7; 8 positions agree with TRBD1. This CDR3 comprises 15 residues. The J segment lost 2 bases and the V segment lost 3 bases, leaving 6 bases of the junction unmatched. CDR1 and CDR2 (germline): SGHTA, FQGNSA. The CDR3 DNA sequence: TGTGCCAGCAGCTTGGTGACAGGGGAGGCCTACGAGCAGTACTTC. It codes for CASSLVTGEAYEQYF.

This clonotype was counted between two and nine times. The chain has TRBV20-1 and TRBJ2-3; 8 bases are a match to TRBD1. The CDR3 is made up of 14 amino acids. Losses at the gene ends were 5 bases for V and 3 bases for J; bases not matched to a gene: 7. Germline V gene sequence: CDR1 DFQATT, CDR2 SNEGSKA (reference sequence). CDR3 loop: CSAPDRGDTDTQYF. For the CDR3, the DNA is TGCAGTGCTCCAGACAGGGGTGATACAGATACGCAGTATTTT.

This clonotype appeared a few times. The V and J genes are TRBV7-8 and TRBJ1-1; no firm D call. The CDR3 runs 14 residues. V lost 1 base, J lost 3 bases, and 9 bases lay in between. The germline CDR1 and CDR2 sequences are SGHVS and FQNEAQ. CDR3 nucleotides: TGTGCCAGCAGCTTAGGCGTGGCCTACACTGAAGCTTTCTTT. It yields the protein CASSLGVAYTEAFF. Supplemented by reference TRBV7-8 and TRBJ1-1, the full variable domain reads GAGVSQSPRYKVAKRGQDVALRCDPISGHVSLFWYQQALGQGPEFLTYFQNEAQLDKSGLPSDRFFAERPEGSVSTLKIQRTQQEDSAVYLCASSLGVAYTEAFFGQGTRLTVV.

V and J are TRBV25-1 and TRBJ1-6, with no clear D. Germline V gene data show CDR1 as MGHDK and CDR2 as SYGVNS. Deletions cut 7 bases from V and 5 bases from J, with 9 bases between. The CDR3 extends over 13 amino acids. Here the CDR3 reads CASKGPDNSPLHF. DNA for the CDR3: TGTGCCAGCAAAGGACCTGATAATTCACCCCTCCACTTT.

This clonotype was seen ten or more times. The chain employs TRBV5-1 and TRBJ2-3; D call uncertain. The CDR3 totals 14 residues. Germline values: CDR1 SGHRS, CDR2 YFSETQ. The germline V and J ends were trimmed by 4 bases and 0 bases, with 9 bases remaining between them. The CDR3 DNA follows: TGCGCCAGCAGCCCGGGTCCAAGCACAGATACGCAGTATTTT. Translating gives CASSPGPSTDTQYF.

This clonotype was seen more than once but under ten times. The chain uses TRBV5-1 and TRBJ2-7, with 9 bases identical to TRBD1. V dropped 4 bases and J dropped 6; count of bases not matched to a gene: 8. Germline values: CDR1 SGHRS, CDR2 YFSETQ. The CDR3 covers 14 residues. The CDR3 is CASSIGTGNSEQYF. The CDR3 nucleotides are TGCGCCAGCAGCATCGGGACAGGGAATAGCGAGCAGTACTTC.

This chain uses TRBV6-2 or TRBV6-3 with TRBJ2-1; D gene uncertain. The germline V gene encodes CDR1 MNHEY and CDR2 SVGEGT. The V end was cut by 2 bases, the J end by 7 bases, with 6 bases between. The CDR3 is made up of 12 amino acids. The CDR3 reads CASSYATNEQFF. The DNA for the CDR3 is TGTGCCAGCAGTTACGCGACTAATGAGCAGTTCTTC.

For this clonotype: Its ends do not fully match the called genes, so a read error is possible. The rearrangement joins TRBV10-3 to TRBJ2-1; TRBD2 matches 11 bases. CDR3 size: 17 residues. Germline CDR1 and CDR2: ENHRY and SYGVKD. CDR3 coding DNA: TGTGTCATCAGTGACAGACTAGCGGGGAGCTCCTACAATGAGCAGTTCTTC. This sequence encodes CVISDRLAGSSYNEQFF.

CDR3 in amino acids: CASSPPGQRINQPQHF. CDR3 sequence (DNA): TGTGCCAGCAGTCCCCCGGGACAGAGAATCAATCAGCCCCAGCATTTT. V gene TRBV12-3 or TRBV12-4 combines with J gene TRBJ1-5; 7 bases agree with TRBD1. The J segment lost 3 bases and the V segment lost 5 bases, leaving 10 bases of the junction unmatched. The length of the CDR3 is 16 residues.

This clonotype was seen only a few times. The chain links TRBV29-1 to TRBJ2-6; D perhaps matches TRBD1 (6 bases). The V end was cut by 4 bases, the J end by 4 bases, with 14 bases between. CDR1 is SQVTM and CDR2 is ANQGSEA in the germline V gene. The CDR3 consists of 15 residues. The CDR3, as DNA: TGCAGCGTTGCGGGACAAAGGGCCGGGGCCAACGTCCTGACTTTC. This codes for CSVAGQRAGANVLTF.

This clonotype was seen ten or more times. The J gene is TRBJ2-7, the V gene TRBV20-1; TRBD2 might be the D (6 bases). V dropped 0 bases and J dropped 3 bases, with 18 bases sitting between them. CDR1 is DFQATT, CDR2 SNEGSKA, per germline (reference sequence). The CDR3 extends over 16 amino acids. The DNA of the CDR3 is TGCAGTGCTAGAGATGTCGGGGGTAGTCAGGTCTACGAGCAGTACTTC. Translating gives CSARDVGGSQVYEQYF.

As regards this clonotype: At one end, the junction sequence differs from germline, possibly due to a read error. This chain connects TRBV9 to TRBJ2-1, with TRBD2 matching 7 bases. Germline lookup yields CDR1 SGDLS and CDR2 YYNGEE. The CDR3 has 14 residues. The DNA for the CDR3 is TGTGCCGGCAGCCCAGCGGGGCTCTACAATGAGCAGTTCTTC. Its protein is CAGSPAGLYNEQFF.